The 15 T cell receptor beta chains below all came from one sample that was sequenced in a study of blood T cell repertoires in COVID-19. Libraries were prepared by immunoSEQ multiplex PCR; TCRdb keeps only in-frame clonotypes and omits some of them. The repertoire holds some 320,000 clones, with 85% as singletons. The sequenced material came from PBMCs or T cells enriched from blood (not recorded which). The receptors here all came from a woman aged 25 to 39 who had been exposed to COVID-19.

Concerning this clone itself: Other nucleotide sequences in the sample specify the same CDR3. The V gene is TRBV27, the J gene TRBJ2-7; unclear D gene. Trimming shortened V by 3 bases and J by 0 bases, and 9 bases separated the two germline ends. Germline V lookup: CDR1 MNHEY, CDR2 SMNVEV (reference sequence). This CDR3 comprises 14 residues. CDR3 loop: CASSFGGPSYEQYF. CDR3 in DNA: TGTGCCAGCAGTTTCGGCGGCCCCTCCTACGAGCAGTACTTC.

The chain combines TRBV11-3 with TRBJ2-7; 7 nucleotides line up with TRBD1. The CDR3 consists of 13 residues. Germline values: CDR1 SGHNT, CDR2 YENEEA. V trimming: 5 bases; J trimming: 7 bases; junction bases outside the gene matches: 8. The CDR3 sequence is CASSTDRLGEQYF. In nucleotides, the CDR3 is TGTGCCAGCAGCACGGACAGGTTGGGTGAGCAGTACTTC.

This rearrangement joins TRBV5-1 to TRBJ2-2; tentative D call: TRBD2 (5 bases). Germline-derived CDR1 and CDR2 are SGHRS and YFSETQ. The CDR3 is 14 amino acids. The germline V and J ends were trimmed by 7 bases and 5 bases, with 15 bases remaining between them. CDR3 sequence reads: CASVPSPGTGELFF. CDR3 in DNA: TGCGCCAGCGTCCCCTCGCCGGGAACCGGGGAGCTGTTTTTT. The full variable domain, with the rest looked up from reference TRBV5-1 and TRBJ2-2, is KAGVTQTPRYLIKTRGQQVTLSCSPISGHRSVSWYQQTPGQGLQFLFEYFSETQRNKGNFPGRFSGRQFSNSRSEMNVSTLELGDSALYLCASVPSPGTGELFFGEGSRLTVL.

V is TRBV11-3 and J is TRBJ2-2; 12 bases line up with TRBD2. The CDR3 length is 18 residues. The V and J ends lost 2 bases and 5 bases, in that order; junction bases with no gene match: 9. Germline CDR1 and CDR2: SGHNT and YENEEA. The CDR3 region is CASSLRLAGEGLTGELFF. For the CDR3, the DNA is TGTGCCAGCAGCTTAAGACTAGCGGGAGAGGGTCTAACCGGGGAGCTGTTTTTT.

Details on this clone: At one of its ends the junction is not consistent with the germline gene, which may arise from a read error. V gene TRBV28 combines with J gene TRBJ1-5; no definite D call. This CDR3 has 14 residues. CDR1 is MDHEN, CDR2 SYDVKM, per germline. This CDR3 is CASSLIEGNQPQHF. CDR3 coding DNA: TGTGCCAGCAGTTTAATAGAGGGCAACCAGCCCCAGCATTTT.

This clone was seen a single time. The chain carries TRBV18 and TRBJ2-7, with D tentatively TRBD1 (6 bases). CDR1 is KGHSH and CDR2 is LQKENI in the germline V gene. The CDR3 has 14 amino acids. V lost 4 bases and J lost 4, with 14 bases in between. In nucleotides, the CDR3 is TGTGCCAGCTCACTCCGGGACACCGGGTACGAGCAGTACTTC. It yields the protein CASSLRDTGYEQYF.

The CDR3 nucleotides are TGTGCCAGCGGACTAGCGGGTTCCTACGAGCAGTACTTC. Its protein is CASGLAGSYEQYF. The chain is built from TRBV2 and TRBJ2-7; 11 bases fit TRBD2. CDR3 size: 13 residues. From germline, CDR1 is SNHLY and CDR2 FYNNEI. V was clipped by 8 bases and J by 1 base; unmatched bases: 1.

The gene calls are TRBV5-1 and TRBJ2-1, with D perhaps matching TRBD2 (6 bases). The V end was cut by 5 bases, the J end by 6 bases, with 15 bases between. Germline CDR1 SGHRS, CDR2 YFSETQ. The CDR3 has 14 residues. The CDR3 region has the DNA TGCGCCAGCAGGGCGGGATCCACGAGCAATGAGCAGTTCTTC. The encoded protein is CASRAGSTSNEQFF.

J is TRBJ1-2 and V is TRBV5-4; the D gene is possibly TRBD1 (6 bases). Between the trimmed V and J ends, which lost 2 bases and 4 bases, there was a span of 12 bases. Germline V gives CDR1 SGHNT, CDR2 YYREEE (reference sequence). This CDR3 has 14 amino acids. The CDR3 loop reads CASSLEQGIYGYTF. The CDR3, as DNA: TGTGCCAGCAGCTTAGAACAGGGCATCTATGGCTACACCTTC.

The rearrangement uses TRBV7-3 and TRBJ1-1, with no clear D. Germline V gives CDR1 SGHTA, CDR2 FQGTGA. The CDR3 is 15 residues long. The ends were cut back, 4 bases at V and 3 bases at J, with 15 bases in the middle. The CDR3 nucleotides read TGTGCCAGCAGCTCTCCGGAGACGCAACACACTGAAGCTTTCTTT. Translating it yields CASSSPETQHTEAFF.

This clone was counted only a few times. The chain employs TRBV14 and TRBJ2-3; possible D gene TRBD2, 5 bases. This CDR3 contains 15 residues. Germline V lookup: CDR1 SGHDN, CDR2 FVKESK. Between the trimmed V and J ends, which lost 1 base and 1 base, there was a span of 9 bases. The CDR3 loop is CASSQVAGRTDTQYF. The DNA for the CDR3 is TGTGCCAGCAGCCAAGTCGCGGGCCGCACAGATACGCAGTATTTT.

The chain joins TRBV11-2 to TRBJ2-5; 11 nucleotides agree with TRBD2. Germline trimming cut 1 base from V and 3 bases from J; bases unmatched to any gene: 4. The CDR3 is 16 amino acids. Per the germline V gene, CDR1 is SGHAT and CDR2 is FQNNGV. The CDR3 DNA reads TGTGCCAGCAGCTTAGGGGGGACTAGCGGAAAAGAGACCCAGTACTTC. Its translation: CASSLGGTSGKETQYF. The full variable domain, in which reference TRBV11-2 and TRBJ2-5 provide the parts outside the CDR3, is EAGVAQSPRYKIIEKRQSVAFWCNPISGHATLYWYQQILGQGPKLLIQFQNNGVVDDSQLPKDRFSAERLKGVDSTLKIQPAKLEDSAVYLCASSLGGTSGKETQYFGPGTRLLVL.

The chain carries TRBV11-3 and TRBJ2-1; D is perhaps TRBD2 (5 bases). The CDR3 is 15 residues long. Germline V lookup: CDR1 SGHNT, CDR2 YENEEA. V dropped 0 bases and J dropped 0 bases, with 6 bases sitting between them. The CDR3 DNA sequence: TGTGCCAGCAGCTTAGAGGGAGTCTCCTACAATGAGCAGTTCTTC. Translation gives CASSLEGVSYNEQFF.

This clone was seen a single time. V usage is TRBV10-3 and J usage is TRBJ2-2, with D maybe TRBD1 (6 bases). Germline V gene data show CDR1 as ENHRY and CDR2 as SYGVKD. The ends were cut back, 11 bases at V and 3 bases at J, with 19 bases in the middle. The CDR3 is 15 amino acids. This chain's CDR3 is CALKEDSRDTGELFF. CDR3 DNA: TGTGCCTTAAAAGAGGACAGTAGGGACACCGGGGAGCTGTTTTTT.

This chain connects TRBV5-5 to TRBJ2-3; 12 nucleotides agree with TRBD2. The CDR3 extends over 19 amino acids. Germline assignment: CDR1 SGHKS and CDR2 YYEKEE (reference sequence). Trimming at V came to 1 base and at J to 0 bases, leaving 9 bases not matched to a gene. Written as DNA, the CDR3 is TGTGCCAGCAGCTTGAGACTAGCGGGGGTGGGAACTAGCACAGATACGCAGTATTTT. It translates to CASSLRLAGVGTSTDTQYF.